Presented here are 21 T cell receptor beta chains from one specimen sequenced in a study of blood T cell repertoires in COVID-19. Using immunoSEQ multiplex PCR, the repertoire was profiled, and TCRdb retains in-frame clones only, with some absent. The sample has hundreds of thousands of clones; 79% are singletons. Sequencing was carried out using peripheral blood. The receptor source for this set is a woman aged 40 to 50 with active or convalescent COVID-19.

J is TRBJ1-2 and V is TRBV11-2, with a weak D call TRBD1 (6 bases). V shed 4 bases and J shed 0 bases, with 12 bases lying between them. The CDR3 length is 15 residues. CDR1 and CDR2 from the germline V gene are SGHAT and FQNNGV. Here the CDR3 reads CASSSWDTANYGYTF. As DNA, the CDR3 is TGTGCCAGCAGCTCCTGGGACACAGCTAACTATGGCTACACCTTC.

V and J are TRBV24-1 and TRBJ1-3; TRBD1 is a possible D gene (5 bases). The germline V gene has CDR1 KGHDR and CDR2 SFDVKD. The CDR3 is 17 residues long. Between the trimmed V and J ends, which lost 4 bases and 0 bases, there was a span of 15 bases. The CDR3 reads CATSDSRDFSSGNTIYF. Written as DNA, the CDR3 is TGTGCCACCAGTGACTCCCGGGACTTTAGCTCTGGAAACACCATATATTTT.

The gene calls are TRBV5-1 and TRBJ1-2, with 8 nucleotides matching TRBD1. Trimming cost V 3 bases and J 6 bases; bases outside gene matches: 1. CDR1 SGHRS and CDR2 YFSETQ come from the germline V gene. CDR3 length: 12 amino acids. CDR3 in amino acids: CASSSDRDGYTF. For the CDR3, the DNA is TGCGCCAGCAGCTCGGACAGGGATGGCTACACCTTC.

The DNA for the CDR3 is TGTGCCAGCAGTGACTGGGGCAGGGGGAATTCACCCCTCCACTTT. This sequence encodes CASSDWGRGNSPLHF. The chain recombines TRBV6-4 with TRBJ1-6; the match to TRBD1 covers 7 bases. The CDR3 spans 15 residues. From germline, CDR1 is MRHNA and CDR2 SNTAGT. V lost 1 base, J lost 7 bases, and 4 bases stayed unmatched.

The rearrangement joins TRBV30 to TRBJ1-5, with D perhaps matching TRBD1 (6 bases). Germline CDR1 GTSNPN, CDR2 SVGIG (reference sequence). V was pared by 6 bases and J by 7 bases, with 16 bases between. The CDR3 consists of 13 residues. CDR3 in amino acids: CACSWGQGQPQHF. The DNA for the CDR3 is TGTGCCTGCTCATGGGGACAAGGGCAGCCCCAGCATTTT.

The V gene is TRBV5-4, the J gene TRBJ1-2; 9 bases are shared with TRBD1. Losses at the gene ends were 1 base for V and 6 bases for J; bases not matched to a gene: 4. The CDR3 spans 14 residues. Germline V gives CDR1 SGHNT, CDR2 YYREEE (reference sequence). The CDR3: CASSLNRGQDGYTF. The CDR3, as DNA: TGTGCCAGCAGCTTGAACAGGGGGCAGGATGGCTACACCTTC.

The chain joins TRBV9 to TRBJ2-1, with TRBD1 identical over 12 bases. V trimming: 3 bases; J trimming: 5 bases; junction bases outside the gene matches: 3. Germline loops: CDR1 SGDLS, CDR2 YYNGEE. This CDR3 is built from 15 residues. CDR3 region: CASSARDRGHNEQFF. The CDR3 nucleotides read TGTGCCAGCAGCGCGAGGGACAGGGGGCACAATGAGCAGTTCTTC.

The chain is built from TRBV7-9 and TRBJ2-1, with TRBD2 matching over 8 bases. CDR1 SEHNR and CDR2 FQNEAQ come from the germline V gene (reference sequence). The ends lost 5 bases at V and 4 bases at J; junction bases unmatched: 10. This CDR3 region has 16 residues. Here the CDR3 DNA reads TGTGCCAGCAGCCGAACACTTAGCGGGGTGTACAATGAGCAGTTCTTC. Translated: CASSRTLSGVYNEQFF. The full variable domain, rest sourced from reference TRBV7-9 and TRBJ2-1, is DTGVSQNPRHKITKRGQNVTFRCDPISEHNRLYWYRQTLGQGPEFLTYFQNEAQLEKSRLLSDRFSAERPKGSFSTLEIQRTEQGDSAMYLCASSRTLSGVYNEQFFGPGTRLTVL.

This clone was counted once. The V gene is TRBV12-3 or TRBV12-4, the J gene TRBJ1-1, with unresolved D. The CDR3 is 13 residues long. The V and J ends lost 7 bases and 1 base respectively, with 10 bases between them. CDR3 bases: TGTGCCAGCACTAAGAATCCGAACACTGAAGCTTTCTTT. Protein: CASTKNPNTEAFF.

The chain employs TRBV5-3 and TRBJ2-5; D might be TRBD2 (6 bases). TRBV5-3 qualifies as an ORF whose function is uncertain. This CDR3 is built from 16 residues. Trimming pared 3 bases from V and 4 bases from J, leaving 19 bases between. This CDR3 is CARSSRDGRKVETQYF. For the CDR3, the DNA is TGTGCCAGAAGCTCGCGGGACGGCCGAAAGGTAGAGACCCAGTACTTC.

V gene TRBV10-3 combines with J gene TRBJ1-1; perhaps TRBD1 as D (5 bases). Germline V lookup: CDR1 ENHRY, CDR2 SYGVKD. Trimming stripped 0 bases from V and 1 base from J, with 9 bases between. This CDR3 is built from 15 residues. The CDR3 loop is CAISESRRGNTEAFF. DNA for the CDR3: TGTGCCATCAGTGAGTCGAGAAGGGGGAACACTGAAGCTTTCTTT.

The CDR3 sequence: CASSSNYGYTF. Here the CDR3 DNA reads TGTGCCAGCAGTTCAAACTATGGCTACACCTTC. This chain connects TRBV12-3 or TRBV12-4 to TRBJ1-2; D not resolved. CDR3 length: 11 residues. V was pared by 4 bases and J by 2 bases, with 2 bases between.

The genes are TRBV21-1 and TRBJ1-4; the table names TRBD1, a call not compared with the DNA. TRBV21-1 is deemed a pseudogene. The CDR3 spans 15 residues. The CDR3 DNA reads TGTGCCAGCAGCCGGCGACAGCTTTCTAATGAAAAACTGTTTTTT. Its translation is CASSRRQLSNEKLFF.

The chain combines TRBV5-1 with TRBJ1-1, with 10 bases that match TRBD1. CDR1 is SGHRS, CDR2 YFSETQ, per germline. V shed 5 bases and J 0 bases; nucleotides not matched to a gene: 13. The CDR3 runs 18 residues. This CDR3 is CASRNGQGEGFMNTEAFF. Here the CDR3 DNA reads TGCGCCAGCAGAAATGGACAGGGGGAAGGTTTCATGAACACTGAAGCTTTCTTT.

This clone was recorded once. The chain joins TRBV19 to TRBJ1-1; 10 bases match TRBD1. The germline gives CDR1 LNHDA, CDR2 SQIVND (reference sequence). This CDR3 has 15 residues. V was clipped by 7 bases and J by 4 bases; unmatched bases: 9. The CDR3, as DNA: TGTGCCAGTACCAGGGACAGGGGAAGTCGCACTGAAGCTTTCTTT. Amino acid sequence: CASTRDRGSRTEAFF.

The chain uses TRBV5-1 and TRBJ1-3; D possibly corresponds to TRBD1 (6 bases). Trimming left V 4 bases short and J 4 bases short, with 12 bases between. The CDR3 spans 14 residues. In germline, CDR1 is SGHRS, CDR2 YFSETQ. CDR3 sequence (DNA): TGCGCCAGCAGCGCGGGGGCGCGCGGAAACACCATATATTTT. Protein: CASSAGARGNTIYF.

This clone was seen many times. V gene TRBV10-3 combines with J gene TRBJ2-3; TRBD2 matches 13 bases. J lost 2 bases, V lost 11 bases, and 4 bases had no gene match. The CDR3 totals 14 residues. Germline V gene sequence: CDR1 ENHRY, CDR2 SYGVKD. The CDR3 DNA follows: TGTGCCGCCACTAGCGGGGGGGACACAGATACGCAGTATTTT. This encodes CAATSGGDTDTQYF.

For the CDR3, the DNA is TGTGCCATCAGTGGCGACACCTATGGCTACACCTTC. As protein: CAISGDTYGYTF. The gene calls are TRBV10-3 and TRBJ1-2, with unresolved D. V was cut by 4 bases and J by 4 bases, with 7 bases left in between. This CDR3 has 12 amino acids. The germline gives CDR1 ENHRY, CDR2 SYGVKD.

V usage is TRBV7-9 and J usage is TRBJ1-6; possibly TRBD1 for D (5 bases). The CDR3 is made up of 13 amino acids. Deletions cut 5 bases from V and 8 bases from J, with 10 bases between. CDR1 and CDR2 from the germline V gene are SEHNR and FQNEAQ (reference sequence). CDR3 in DNA: TGTGCCAGCAGCGCTGGACAACATTCACCCCTCCACTTT. This sequence encodes CASSAGQHSPLHF.

This chain uses TRBV9 with TRBJ2-7, with a weak D call TRBD2 (6 bases). V was trimmed by 4 bases and J by 5 bases, leaving 13 bases between them. The germline V gene encodes CDR1 SGDLS and CDR2 YYNGEE. The CDR3 runs 13 residues. The CDR3 bases are TGTGCCAGCAGCTTCGGGACTCTCGACGAGCAGTACTTC. Its protein product is CASSFGTLDEQYF.

Only one count was recorded for this clone. The chain is built from TRBV24-1 and TRBJ1-5, with D maybe TRBD1 (5 bases). Germline V gene data show CDR1 as KGHDR and CDR2 as SFDVKD. V was trimmed by 4 bases and J by 13 bases, leaving 13 bases between them. There are 12 residues in the CDR3. CDR3 sequence: CATSDTDGTQHF. The CDR3 nucleotides read TGTGCCACCAGTGACACGGATGGGACTCAGCATTTT.